Below, 18 T cell receptor beta chains from the same sample are listed, as sequenced in a study of blood T cell repertoires in COVID-19. Produced via immunoSEQ multiplex PCR; TCRdb's table is partial and in-frame only. The sample has 150,000 to 200,000 clones; roughly 80% are singletons. Sequences were obtained from peripheral blood. The receptors shown here come from a woman in her 70s with COVID-19, enrolled during active disease.

The chain is built from TRBV5-6 and TRBJ1-5; 10 nucleotides line up with TRBD1. V lost 3 bases to trimming and J lost 4 bases; unmatched junction nucleotides: 4. CDR3 length: 15 residues. The germline V gene has CDR1 SGHDT and CDR2 YYEEEE. In DNA form, the CDR3 reads TGTGCCAGCAGCTACGGACAGGGGGAGAATCAGCCCCAGCATTTT. As protein: CASSYGQGENQPQHF.

J is TRBJ2-1 and V is TRBV20-1; TRBD2 aligns across 8 bases. The CDR3 contains 14 residues. With V trimmed by 3 bases and J by 2 bases, 3 bases remained unmatched. The germline V gene has CDR1 DFQATT and CDR2 SNEGSKA (reference sequence). CDR3 nucleotides: TGCAGTGCTAGTGGGGGACTAGCCTACAATGAGCAGTTCTTC. It specifies CSASGGLAYNEQFF.

This sequence joins TRBV29-1 and TRBJ2-5, with a tentative D call TRBD1 (6 bases). V lost 3 bases and J 10 bases, leaving 18 bases between the germline ends. Germline values: CDR1 SQVTM, CDR2 ANQGSEA. This CDR3 has 13 residues. For the CDR3, the DNA is TGCAGCGTTGACCCTAACGACAGGATAGTCCAGTACTTC. As protein: CSVDPNDRIVQYF. Filled out from reference TRBV29-1 and TRBJ2-5, the complete variable domain reads SAVISQKPSRDICQRGTSLTIQCQVDSQVTMMFWYRQQPGQSLTLIATANQGSEATYESGFVIDKFPISRPNLTFSTLTVSNMSPEDSSIYLCSVDPNDRIVQYFGPGTRLLVL.

V gene TRBV30 combines with J gene TRBJ1-5; D might be TRBD1 (5 bases). V was shortened by 5 bases and J by 3 bases, with 14 bases between the two germline ends. The CDR3 runs to 14 residues. Germline V CDR1 and CDR2: GTSNPN, SVGIG (reference sequence). The chain's CDR3 is CAWAQGGNNQPQHF. The CDR3 DNA reads TGTGCCTGGGCCCAGGGCGGAAACAATCAGCCCCAGCATTTT. Full variable domain (rest looked up from reference TRBV30 and TRBJ1-5): SQTIHQWPATLVQPVGSPLSLECTVEGTSNPNLYWYRQAAGRGLQLLFYSVGIGQISSEVPQNLSASRPQDRQFILSSKKLLLSDSGFYLCAWAQGGNNQPQHFGDGTRLSIL.

This chain uses TRBV6-5 with TRBJ1-5, with D uncertain. The CDR3 loop spans 12 amino acids. Trimming removed 6 bases at V and 5 bases at J, with 8 bases between. The germline V gene encodes CDR1 MNHEY and CDR2 SVGAGI. The chain's CDR3 is CASRRRDQPQHF. CDR3 coding DNA: TGTGCCAGCAGGAGGCGTGATCAGCCCCAGCATTTT.

The genes are TRBV21-1 and TRBJ2-4; TRBD1, as called in the table, went unchecked against the DNA. TRBV21-1 constitutes a pseudogene. This CDR3 is 8 amino acids long. Here the CDR3 reads CASRQKKF. The CDR3, as DNA: TGTGCCAGCAGACAAAAAAAATTC.

This chain links TRBV6-2 or TRBV6-3 with TRBJ2-1; 10 positions agree with TRBD2. V lost 0 bases, J lost 5 bases, and 13 bases stayed unmatched. In germline, CDR1 is MNHEY, CDR2 SVGEGT. The CDR3 runs to 19 residues. The CDR3 nucleotides are TGTGCCAGCAGTTACTCACCTAGCGGGAGTCCCCGTAGAAACAATGAGCAGTTCTTC. Translating gives CASSYSPSGSPRRNNEQFF.

This clone was observed a few times. The J gene is TRBJ2-7, the V gene TRBV7-2; the match to TRBD1 covers 8 bases. Germline V gene lookup returns CDR1 SGHTA and CDR2 FQGNSA. There are 15 residues in the CDR3. V trimming: 2 bases; J trimming: 3 bases; junction bases outside the gene matches: 6. The CDR3 DNA reads as TGTGCCAGCAGCTTAACCCGGGACAGGTTCTACGAGCAGTACTTC. As protein: CASSLTRDRFYEQYF.

The chain combines TRBV11-2 with TRBJ2-7, with no clear D. CDR3 length: 12 amino acids. Trimming removed 4 bases at V and 7 bases at J, with 11 bases between. CDR1 SGHAT and CDR2 FQNNGV come from the germline V gene. This CDR3 is CASSSTLGEQYF. The DNA for the CDR3 is TGTGCCAGCAGCTCCACCCTCGGGGAGCAGTACTTC.

The rearrangement uses TRBV28 and TRBJ2-6, with D tentatively TRBD2 (7 bases). The length of the CDR3 is 17 residues. Trimming pared 5 bases from V and 4 bases from J, leaving 18 bases between. The germline V gene encodes CDR1 MDHEN and CDR2 SYDVKM. The CDR3 protein is CASSRRDGGRGANVLTF. CDR3 nucleotide sequence: TGTGCCAGCAGTCGAAGGGACGGGGGGCGCGGGGCCAACGTCCTGACTTTC.

The chain carries TRBV29-1 and TRBJ1-2, with 9 nucleotides matching TRBD1. Unmatched junction bases numbered 8, after V lost 7 bases and J lost 5 bases. Germline loops: CDR1 SQVTM, CDR2 ANQGSEA. The CDR3 runs 13 residues. This chain's CDR3 is CSDLGQGHYGYTF. Written as DNA, the CDR3 is TGCAGCGACCTGGGACAGGGCCATTATGGCTACACCTTC.

The chain couples TRBV5-6 to TRBJ2-2; the D gene is possibly TRBD2 (5 bases). The CDR3 sequence is 14 residues long. V lost 5 bases, J lost 4 bases, and 12 bases lay in between. Germline CDR1 is SGHDT and CDR2 is YYEEEE. In DNA form, the CDR3 reads TGTGCCAGCAGGACTACCCCCACCACCGGGGAGCTGTTTTTT. Translation: CASRTTPTTGELFF.

The CDR3 DNA reads as TGTGCCAGCAGTTACCTCCGAAGTCAGGATCAGCCCCAGCATTTT. This sequence encodes CASSYLRSQDQPQHF. The chain recombines TRBV6-2 or TRBV6-3 with TRBJ1-5, with D uncertain. Trimming cost V 2 bases and J 5 bases, with 13 bases left between them. The length of the CDR3 is 15 residues. Per germline, CDR1 MNHEY and CDR2 SVGEGT.

The V gene is TRBV5-1, the J gene TRBJ1-1; D possibly corresponds to TRBD1 (6 bases). The V and J ends lost 0 bases and 1 base respectively, with 10 bases between them. This CDR3 region has 15 residues. CDR1 is SGHRS and CDR2 is YFSETQ in the germline V gene. The CDR3 nucleotides are TGCGCCAGCAGCTTGGCCTGGACAGAGAACACTGAAGCTTTCTTT. Amino acids: CASSLAWTENTEAFF. Combining the CDR3 with reference TRBV5-1 and TRBJ1-1 gives the whole variable domain KAGVTQTPRYLIKTRGQQVTLSCSPISGHRSVSWYQQTPGQGLQFLFEYFSETQRNKGNFPGRFSGRQFSNSRSEMNVSTLELGDSALYLCASSLAWTENTEAFFGQGTRLTVV.

The V and J genes are TRBV10-1 and TRBJ2-5; 7 bases line up with TRBD1. The CDR3 covers 15 residues. Germline trimming cut 1 base from V and 5 bases from J; bases unmatched to any gene: 7. The germline gives CDR1 WNHNN, CDR2 SYGVQD (reference sequence). This chain's CDR3 is CASSELGAQGETQYF. The CDR3 DNA follows: TGCGCCAGCAGTGAGTTAGGGGCACAGGGGGAGACCCAGTACTTC.

The chain joins TRBV24-1 to TRBJ2-5; no definite D call. The CDR3 is 13 residues long. Germline loops: CDR1 KGHDR, CDR2 SFDVKD. Trimming removed 7 bases from V and 3 bases from J, with 11 bases in between. In DNA form, the CDR3 reads TGTGCCACCAGCAACCCAAACAAAGAGACCCAGTACTTC. This sequence encodes CATSNPNKETQYF.

This CDR3 reads CATSGGRGAYQETQYF. The CDR3 DNA reads as TGTGCCACCAGTGGTGGCAGGGGGGCTTATCAAGAGACCCAGTACTTC. The chain links TRBV24-1 to TRBJ2-5; D is perhaps TRBD1 (7 bases). The V gene's germline CDR1 is KGHDR and CDR2 SFDVKD. This CDR3 contains 16 residues. Trimming took off 5 bases at V and 2 bases at J, with 17 bases between the two ends.

J is TRBJ1-1 and V is TRBV19; 8 nucleotides agree with TRBD1. V trimming: 1 base; J trimming: 4 bases; junction bases outside the gene matches: 2. The CDR3 loop spans 14 amino acids. Germline V gene lookup returns CDR1 LNHDA and CDR2 SQIVND (reference sequence). CDR3 in amino acids: CASSIGTGSTEAFF. In DNA form, the CDR3 reads TGTGCCAGTAGTATAGGGACAGGGTCCACTGAAGCTTTCTTT.